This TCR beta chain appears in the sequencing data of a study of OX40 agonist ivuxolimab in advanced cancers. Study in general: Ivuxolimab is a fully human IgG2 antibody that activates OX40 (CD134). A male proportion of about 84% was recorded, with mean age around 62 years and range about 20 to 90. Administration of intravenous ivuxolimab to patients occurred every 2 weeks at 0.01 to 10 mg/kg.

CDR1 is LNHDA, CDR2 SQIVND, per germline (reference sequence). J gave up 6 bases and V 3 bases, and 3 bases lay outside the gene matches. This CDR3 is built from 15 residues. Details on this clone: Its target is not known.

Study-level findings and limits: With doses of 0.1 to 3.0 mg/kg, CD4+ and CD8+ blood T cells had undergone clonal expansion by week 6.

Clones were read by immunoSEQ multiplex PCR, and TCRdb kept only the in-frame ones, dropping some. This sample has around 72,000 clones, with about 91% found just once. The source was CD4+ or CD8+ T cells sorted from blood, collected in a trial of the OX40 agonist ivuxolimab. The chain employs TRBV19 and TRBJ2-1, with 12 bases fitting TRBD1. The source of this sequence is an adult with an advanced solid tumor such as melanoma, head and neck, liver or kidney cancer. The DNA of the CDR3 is TGTGCCAGTAGTATTGGGACAGGGGGCTTCAATGAGCAGTTCTTC. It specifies CASSIGTGGFNEQFF.